The T cell receptor (beta chain) under discussion was sequenced for a study of blood T cell repertoires in COVID-19. Symptom resolution, clearance, or two negative PCRs marked donors in Cohort 3 as recovered. Authors' methods: Reference gene primer amplification gave nucleated cell count estimates. Repertoires were generated with immunoSEQ multiplex PCR, while TCRdb's copy carries only in-frame clones and drops some. V, J and clone size are those of that table, while D and trimming were read from the DNA. The sample yields a few hundred thousand clones, 83% seen once. The CDR3 has 16 residues. Trimming took 4 bases from V and 7 from J, leaving 20 bases between them. CDR1 and CDR2 (germline): LNHDA, SQIVND (reference sequence).

What was sequenced was PBMCs or T cells enriched from blood (not recorded which). This rearrangement joins TRBV19 to TRBJ1-5, with D hard to call. The TCR comes from a woman between 45 and 60 years old who had recovered from COVID-19. The CDR3 DNA sequence: TGTGCCAGTAGTAAACGAGGGCCGAATACAGAGCAGCCCCAGCATTTT. It is translated as CASSKRGPNTEQPQHF.